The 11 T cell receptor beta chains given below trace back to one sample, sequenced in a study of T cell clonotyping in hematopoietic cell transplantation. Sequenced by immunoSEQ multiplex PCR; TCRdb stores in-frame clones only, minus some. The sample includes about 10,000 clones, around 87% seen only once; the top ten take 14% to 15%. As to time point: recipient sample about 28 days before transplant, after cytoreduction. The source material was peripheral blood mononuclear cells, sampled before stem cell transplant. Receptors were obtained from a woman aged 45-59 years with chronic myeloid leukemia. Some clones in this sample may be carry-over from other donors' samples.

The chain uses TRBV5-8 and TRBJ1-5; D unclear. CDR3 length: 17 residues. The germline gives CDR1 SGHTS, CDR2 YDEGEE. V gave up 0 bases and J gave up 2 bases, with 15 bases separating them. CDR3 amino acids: CASSLGDGSSGNQPQHF. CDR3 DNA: TGTGCCAGCAGCTTGGGCGACGGATCTAGTGGCAATCAGCCCCAGCATTTT.

The CDR3 DNA reads as TGTGCGACTCAGGAAACGAACACCGGGGAGCTGTTTTTT. Translation gives CATQETNTGELFF. The chain is built from TRBV30 and TRBJ2-2, with D hard to call. Germline V gene lookup returns CDR1 GTSNPN and CDR2 SVGIG (reference sequence). The CDR3 loop spans 13 amino acids.

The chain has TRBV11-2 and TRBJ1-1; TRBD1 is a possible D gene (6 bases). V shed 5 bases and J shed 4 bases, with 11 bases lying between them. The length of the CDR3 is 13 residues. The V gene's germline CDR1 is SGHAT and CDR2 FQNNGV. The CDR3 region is CASSRRGGTEAFF. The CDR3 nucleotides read TGTGCCAGCAGCCGCAGGGGTGGCACTGAAGCTTTCTTT.

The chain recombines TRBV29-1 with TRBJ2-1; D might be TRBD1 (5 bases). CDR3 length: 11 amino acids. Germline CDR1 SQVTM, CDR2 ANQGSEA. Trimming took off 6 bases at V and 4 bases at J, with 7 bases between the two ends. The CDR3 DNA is TGCAGCGTCCGACAGTACAATGAGCAGTTCTTC. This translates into CSVRQYNEQFF.

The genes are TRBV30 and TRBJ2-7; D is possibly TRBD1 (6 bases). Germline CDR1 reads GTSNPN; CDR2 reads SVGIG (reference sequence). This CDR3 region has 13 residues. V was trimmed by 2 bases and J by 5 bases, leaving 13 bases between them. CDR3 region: CAWSISRGHEQYF. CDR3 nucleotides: TGTGCCTGGAGTATTAGCAGGGGACACGAGCAGTACTTC.

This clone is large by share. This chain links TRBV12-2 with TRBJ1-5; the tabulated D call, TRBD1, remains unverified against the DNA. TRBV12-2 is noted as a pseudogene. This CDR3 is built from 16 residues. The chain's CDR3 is CASRLVRQGVDQPQHF. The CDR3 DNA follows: TGTGCAAGTCGCTTAGTTCGACAGGGGGTCGATCAGCCCCAGCATTTT.

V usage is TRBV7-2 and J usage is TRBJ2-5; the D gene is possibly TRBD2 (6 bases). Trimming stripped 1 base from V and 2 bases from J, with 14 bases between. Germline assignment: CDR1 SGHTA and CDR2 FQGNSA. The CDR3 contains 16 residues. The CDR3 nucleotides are TGTGCCAGCAGCTTAGGGCGGGGCCAGGGTCAAGAGACCCAGTACTTC. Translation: CASSLGRGQGQETQYF.

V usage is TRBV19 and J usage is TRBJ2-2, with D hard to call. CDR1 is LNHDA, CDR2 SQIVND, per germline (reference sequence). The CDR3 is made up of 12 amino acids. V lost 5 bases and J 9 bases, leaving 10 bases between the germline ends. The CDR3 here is CASSPNLRELFF. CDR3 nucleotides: TGTGCCAGTAGTCCCAATCTGCGGGAGCTGTTTTTT.

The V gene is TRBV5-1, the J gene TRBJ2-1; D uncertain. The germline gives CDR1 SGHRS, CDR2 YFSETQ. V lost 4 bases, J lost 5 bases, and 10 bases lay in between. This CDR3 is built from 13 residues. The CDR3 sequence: CASSPRNDNEQFF. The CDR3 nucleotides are TGCGCCAGCAGCCCTCGAAATGACAATGAGCAGTTCTTC.

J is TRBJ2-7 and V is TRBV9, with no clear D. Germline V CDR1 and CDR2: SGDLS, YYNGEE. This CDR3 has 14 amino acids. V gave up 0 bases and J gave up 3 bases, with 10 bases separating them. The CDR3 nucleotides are TGTGCCAGCAGCGTAGGCCCGAACAACTACGAGCAGTACTTC. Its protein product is CASSVGPNNYEQYF.

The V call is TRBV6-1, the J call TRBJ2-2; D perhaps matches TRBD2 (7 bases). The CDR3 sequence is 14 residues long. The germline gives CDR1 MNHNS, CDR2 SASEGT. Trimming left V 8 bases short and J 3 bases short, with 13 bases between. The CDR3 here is CASPRGGDTGELFF. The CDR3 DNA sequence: TGTGCCAGCCCCAGGGGAGGGGACACCGGGGAGCTGTTTTTT.